The 11 T cell receptor beta chains in this list originate from one sample, sequenced in a study of human thymus T cells (dated by TCRdb to the early 2020s). Receptors were amplified or captured by the immunoSEQ multiplex PCR assay. TCRdb took over this immuneACCESS table, retaining in-frame rearrangements with V and J assigned. Such tables are incomplete; in checked studies, under half of the missing clones stem from an unresolved V gene, and the remainder is unexplained. The sample includes 40,000 to 55,000 clones, with approximately 95% observed a single time. The ten largest clones capture more than 0.1% of the sample. The sample consisted of blood. All receptors come from a boy in the first two years of life with a congenital heart defect but otherwise immunologically healthy.

This chain uses TRBV5-4 with TRBJ1-6; 7 bases are shared with TRBD1. This CDR3 spans 16 amino acids. CDR1 is SGHNT and CDR2 is YYREEE in the germline V gene (reference sequence). J was trimmed by 1 base and V by 3 bases; bases with no gene match: 4. The CDR3 DNA reads as TGTGCCAGCAGCTCCGGACAGGATTCCTATAATTCACCCCTCCACTTT. It encodes CASSSGQDSYNSPLHF. Filled out from reference TRBV5-4 and TRBJ1-6, the complete variable domain reads ETGVTQSPTHLIKTRGQQVTLRCSSQSGHNTVSWYQQALGQGPQFIFQYYREEENGRGNFPPRFSGLQFPNYSSELNVNALELDDSALYLCASSSGQDSYNSPLHFGNGTRLTVT.

The chain links TRBV19 to TRBJ2-3; 9 bases are a match to TRBD1. The trim removed 3 bases at V and 2 bases at J, leaving 3 bases unmatched. CDR3 length: 15 residues. In germline, CDR1 is LNHDA, CDR2 SQIVND (reference sequence). The CDR3 nucleotides read TGTGCCAGTAGTATTGGGACAGGGATCACAGATACGCAGTATTTT. Translating it yields CASSIGTGITDTQYF.

The CDR3 bases are TGTGCCAGCAGCTTAAACGGCTATAATGAAAAACTGTTTTTT. It translates to CASSLNGYNEKLFF. The V call is TRBV11-2, the J call TRBJ1-4; D not resolved. The CDR3 sequence is 14 residues long. Trimming removed 2 bases at V and 4 bases at J, with 8 bases between. The germline gives CDR1 SGHAT, CDR2 FQNNGV.

This chain uses TRBV9 with TRBJ2-7; 7 positions agree with TRBD2. The V and J ends lost 2 bases and 2 bases, in that order; junction bases with no gene match: 4. The CDR3 extends over 14 amino acids. In germline, CDR1 is SGDLS, CDR2 YYNGEE. The CDR3 sequence is CASSVNGGTYEQYF. The CDR3 bases are TGTGCCAGCAGCGTTAACGGGGGGACCTACGAGCAGTACTTC.

The chain has TRBV9 and TRBJ1-1, with D perhaps TRBD1 (6 bases). V lost 2 bases to trimming and J lost 0 bases, with 17 bases between them. Germline V gene data show CDR1 as SGDLS and CDR2 as YYNGEE. The CDR3 extends over 17 amino acids. CDR3 DNA: TGTGCCAGCAGCGTTGAGACAGGTCCCCTATTGAACACTGAAGCTTTCTTT. Its protein product is CASSVETGPLLNTEAFF.

This chain links TRBV21-1 with TRBJ2-2; the table's D call, TRBD1, was not checked against the DNA. TRBV21-1 is a listed pseudogene. The CDR3 is made up of 15 amino acids. In nucleotides, the CDR3 is TGTGCCAGCAGCAACTGGGACAGACACACCGGGGAGCTGTTTTTT. As protein: CASSNWDRHTGELFF.

This chain joins TRBV7-2 and TRBJ1-1; 7 bases fit TRBD1. In germline, CDR1 is SGHTA, CDR2 FQGNSA. CDR3 size: 16 residues. V shed 2 bases and J 2 bases; nucleotides not matched to a gene: 8. In nucleotides, the CDR3 is TGTGCCAGCAGCTTATGGACAGGCCGGGGAAACACTGAAGCTTTCTTT. It is translated as CASSLWTGRGNTEAFF.

This clone was counted a single time. The chain recombines TRBV10-2 with TRBJ1-6; TRBD1 matches 8 bases. V was clipped by 1 base and J by 10 bases; unmatched bases: 9. The CDR3 totals 16 residues. Germline values: CDR1 WSHSY, CDR2 SAAADI. CDR3 in amino acids: CASSELSTGASSPLHF. As DNA, the CDR3 is TGCGCCAGCAGTGAGTTATCGACAGGGGCGAGCTCACCCCTCCACTTT.

This chain joins TRBV10-3 and TRBJ1-3; unclear D gene. The CDR3 has 14 amino acids. Trimming took off 8 bases at V and 5 bases at J, with 16 bases between the two ends. CDR1 is ENHRY and CDR2 is SYGVKD in the germline V gene. This CDR3 is CAIGVDTKRNTIYF. CDR3 bases: TGTGCCATCGGGGTAGACACTAAAAGAAACACCATATATTTT.

The rearrangement uses TRBV9 and TRBJ2-2; 7 bases are shared with TRBD1. V shed 4 bases, J shed 4 bases, and the junction held 10 bases outside the gene matches. Germline CDR1 is SGDLS and CDR2 is YYNGEE. The CDR3 runs to 16 residues. CDR3: CASSSRRGRSTGELFF. For the CDR3, the DNA is TGTGCCAGCAGCTCGAGAAGGGGGCGGAGCACCGGGGAGCTGTTTTTT.

V usage is TRBV7-2 and J usage is TRBJ2-4, with 7 bases aligning to TRBD1. This CDR3 has 15 amino acids. Germline V lookup: CDR1 SGHTA, CDR2 FQGNSA. V lost 5 bases to trimming and J lost 8 bases; unmatched junction nucleotides: 12. Here the CDR3 reads CASSHADRDADIQYF. Here the CDR3 DNA reads TGTGCCAGCAGCCACGCAGACAGGGATGCTGACATTCAGTACTTC. Supplemented by reference TRBV7-2 and TRBJ2-4, the full variable domain reads GAGVSQSPSNKVTEKGKDVELRCDPISGHTALYWYRQSLGQGLEFLIYFQGNSAPDKSGLPSDRFSAERTGGSVSTLTIQRTQQEDSAVYLCASSHADRDADIQYFGAGTRLSVL.